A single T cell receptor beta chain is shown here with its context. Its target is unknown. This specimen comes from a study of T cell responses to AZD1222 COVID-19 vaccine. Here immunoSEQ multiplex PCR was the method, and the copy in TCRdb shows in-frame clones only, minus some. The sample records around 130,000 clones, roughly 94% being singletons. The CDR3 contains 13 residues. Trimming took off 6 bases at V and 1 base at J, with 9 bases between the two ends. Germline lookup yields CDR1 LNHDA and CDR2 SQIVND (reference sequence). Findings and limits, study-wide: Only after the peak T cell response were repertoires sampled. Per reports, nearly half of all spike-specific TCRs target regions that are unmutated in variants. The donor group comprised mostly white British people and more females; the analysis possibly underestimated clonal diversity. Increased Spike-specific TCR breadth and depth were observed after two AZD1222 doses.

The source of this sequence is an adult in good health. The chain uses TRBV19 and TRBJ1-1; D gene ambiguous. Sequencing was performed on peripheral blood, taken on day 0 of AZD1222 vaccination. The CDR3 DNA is TGTGCCAGTAGCCGACAACCGAACACTGAAGCTTTCTTT. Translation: CASSRQPNTEAFF.